Listed below are T cell receptor beta chains from one sample, sequenced in a study of radiotherapy plus CTLA-4 blockade in lung cancer. Assay used: immunoSEQ multiplex PCR; TCRdb lists only in-frame clones, some missing. The profile shows tens of thousands of clones, about 77% of them singletons. Source: peripheral blood, taken from a patient treated with radiotherapy plus ipilimumab. The receptors derive from a human donor with non-small cell lung cancer that progressed on radiotherapy plus ipilimumab. Both conserved end residues are part of each CDR3. The order of the fields is V gene, clone size, J gene, D gene, CDR3 protein, CDR3 DNA. The D gene is left open where the match is weak. Size tells how often a clone was seen (once, few, many) or the class of an expanded clone, and some rows leave it out.

TRBV6-1,-,TRBJ2-7,-,CASSISGSSYEQYF,TGTGCCAGCAGCATTTCGGGCAGCTCCTACGAGCAGTACTTC
TRBV19,-,TRBJ2-1,-,CASSRGAGYGNEQFF,TGTGCCAGTAGTAGGGGGGCGGGCTATGGGAATGAGCAGTTCTTC
TRBV29-1,-,TRBJ1-1,-,CSVEDGHTEAFF,TGCAGCGTTGAAGATGGGCACACTGAAGCTTTCTTT
TRBV28,-,TRBJ2-1,TRBD2,CASTVGGSSYNEQFF,TGTGCCAGCACGGTAGGCGGGAGCTCCTACAATGAGCAGTTCTTC
TRBV6-1,once,TRBJ2-5,-,CASSDARTGRSETQYF,TGTGCCAGCAGTGATGCCCGAACAGGGAGAAGCGAGACCCAGTACTTC
TRBV5-4,-,TRBJ1-1,-,CASSIPGEVNTEAFF,TGTGCCAGCAGCATTCCAGGGGAGGTGAACACTGAAGCTTTCTTT
TRBV28,once,TRBJ2-3,TRBD1,CASSFGDRGTDTQYF,TGTGCCAGCAGTTTTGGGGACAGGGGTACAGATACGCAGTATTTT
TRBV19,once,TRBJ1-5,TRBD1,CASSMTGGRDQPQHF,TGTGCCAGTAGTATGACAGGGGGCCGGGATCAGCCCCAGCATTTT
TRBV6-1,-,TRBJ2-2,-,CASSVKGFLNTGELFF,TGTGCCAGCAGTGTTAAAGGGTTTTTGAACACCGGGGAGCTGTTTTTT
TRBV12-2,-,TRBJ1-6,-,CASRLAGSYNSPLHF,TGTGCAAGTCGCTTAGCGGGCTCCTATAATTCACCCCTCCACTTT
TRBV5-1,-,TRBJ1-6,-,CASSLGARREPLHF,TGCGCCAGCAGCTTGGGGGCGCGGCGGGAGCCCCTCCACTTT
TRBV2,-,TRBJ2-5,-,CASNEETQYF,TGTGCCAGCAACGAAGAGACCCAGTACTTC
TRBV28,-,TRBJ2-7,-,CASSLGGYEQYF,TGTGCCAGCAGTTTGGGAGGCTACGAGCAGTACTTC
TRBV6-1,-,TRBJ2-5,-,CASSEALLLTETQYF,TGTGCCAGCAGTGAAGCGCTTCTACTTACGGAGACCCAGTACTTC
TRBV5-1,once,TRBJ2-5,-,CASSPFSQSQETQYF,TGCGCCAGCAGCCCTTTCTCACAGTCCCAAGAGACCCAGTACTTC
TRBV5-6,-,TRBJ1-1,-,CASSTARRHTEAFF,TGTGCCAGCAGCACCGCCCGGCGTCACACTGAAGCTTTCTTT
TRBV6-6,-,TRBJ1-4,TRBD1,CASSYLGQPNEKLFF,TGTGCCAGCAGTTACTTGGGACAGCCTAATGAAAAACTGTTTTTT
TRBV27,once,TRBJ2-5,-,CASSTRERDIETQYF,TGTGCCAGCAGCACCCGAGAGAGAGACATAGAGACCCAGTACTTC
TRBV11-3,-,TRBJ2-1,TRBD2,CASSLGRESINEQFF,TGTGCCAGCAGCTTAGGGCGGGAGAGTATCAATGAGCAGTTCTTC
TRBV7-8,-,TRBJ2-1,TRBD2,CASSLGLASNNEQFF,TGTGCCAGCAGCCTCGGACTAGCGTCCAACAATGAGCAGTTCTTC
TRBV2,-,TRBJ2-3,TRBD2,CASWGDSGRASLDTQYF,TGTGCCAGCTGGGGGGATAGCGGGAGGGCCTCGTTAGATACGCAGTATTTT
TRBV27,-,TRBJ2-1,-,CASSLRLPIAANEQFF,TGTGCCAGCAGTTTACGACTCCCAATAGCCGCCAATGAGCAGTTCTTC
TRBV5-4,few,TRBJ1-2,-,CASSQLTSAPGDYGYTF,TGTGCCAGCAGCCAACTTACCTCGGCCCCGGGGGACTATGGCTACACCTTC
TRBV7-3,-,TRBJ1-1,-,CASSLSQDTEAFF,TGTGCCAGCAGCTTAAGCCAGGACACTGAAGCTTTCTTT
TRBV4-2,-,TRBJ1-1,-,CASSRAGTNTEAFF,TGTGCCAGCTCCAGGGCAGGGACGAACACTGAAGCTTTCTTT
TRBV9,-,TRBJ2-7,TRBD1,CASDSKKGTESSYEQYF,TGTGCCAGCGACAGCAAGAAAGGGACAGAGAGCTCCTACGAGCAGTACTTC
TRBV9,-,TRBJ2-7,-,CASSGGSYEQYF,TGTGCCAGCAGCGGCGGGTCCTACGAGCAGTACTTC
TRBV19,-,TRBJ2-2,-,CASSRDYTGELFF,TGTGCCAGTAGTAGGGACTACACCGGGGAGCTGTTTTTT
TRBV6-4,-,TRBJ1-4,TRBD1,CASSGDRVSEKLFF,TGTGCCAGCAGTGGGGACAGGGTAAGTGAAAAACTGTTTTTT
TRBV7-8,-,TRBJ2-7,-,CASSLERGEQYF,TGTGCCAGCAGCTTGGAGAGGGGCGAGCAGTACTTC
TRBV19,-,TRBJ2-3,-,CASSIGISDTQYF,TGTGCCAGTAGTATCGGCATCTCGGATACGCAGTATTTT
TRBV19,few,TRBJ1-5,TRBD1,CASSRTGTSNQPQHF,TGTGCCAGTAGCCGGACAGGGACTAGCAATCAGCCCCAGCATTTT